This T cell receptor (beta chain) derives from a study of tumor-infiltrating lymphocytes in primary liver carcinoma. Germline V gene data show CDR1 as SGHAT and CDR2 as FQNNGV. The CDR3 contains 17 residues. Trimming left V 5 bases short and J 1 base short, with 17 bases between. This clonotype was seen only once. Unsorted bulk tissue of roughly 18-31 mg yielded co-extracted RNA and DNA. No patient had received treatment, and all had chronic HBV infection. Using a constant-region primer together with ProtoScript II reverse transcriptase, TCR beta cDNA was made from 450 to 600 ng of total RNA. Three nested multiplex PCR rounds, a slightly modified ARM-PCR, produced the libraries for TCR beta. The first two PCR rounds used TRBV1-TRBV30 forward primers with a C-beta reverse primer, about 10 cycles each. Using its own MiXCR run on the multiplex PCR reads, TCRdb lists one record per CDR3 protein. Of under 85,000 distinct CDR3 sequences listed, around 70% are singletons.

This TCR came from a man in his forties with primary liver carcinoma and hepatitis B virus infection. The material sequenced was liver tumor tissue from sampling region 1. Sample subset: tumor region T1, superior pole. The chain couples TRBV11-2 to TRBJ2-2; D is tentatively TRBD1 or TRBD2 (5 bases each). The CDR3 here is CASSPGARAGNTGELFF. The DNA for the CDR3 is TGTGCCAGCAGCCCCGGGGCAAGGGCAGGGAACACCGGGGAGCTGTTTTTT.